The clone carrying this T cell receptor beta chain was found once. The treatment denotes: some 19 received Ad26.COV2.S at low or high dose, single or two shots; five or six received placebo; per-sample allocation not given. Day 63 after the first injection of vaccine or placebo was the sampling time. Repertoires were generated with immunoSEQ multiplex PCR, while TCRdb's copy carries only in-frame clones and drops some. The sample contains 200,000 to 250,000 clones, 88% of which appear only once. These data come from a study of Ad26.COV2.S vaccination and SARS-CoV-2 variants. CDR3 size: 15 residues. Germline CDR1 is SGHTS and CDR2 is YDEGEE. The V end was cut by 0 bases, the J end by 1 base, with 10 bases between.

The clonotype comes from a person aged 18-60 years who received the Ad26.COV2.S COVID-19 vaccine or a placebo. The V and J genes are TRBV5-8 and TRBJ1-1; possibly TRBD1 for D (6 bases). The material was peripheral blood, obtained in a trial of Ad26.COV2.S vaccine versus placebo. CDR3 nucleotide sequence: TGTGCCAGCAGCTTGGCCTGGGACAAGAACACTGAAGCTTTCTTT. Its protein product is CASSLAWDKNTEAFF.